This TCR beta chain came from a study of cytomegalovirus exposure and HLA in healthy donors. Points from the study as a whole: In vitro checks showed that a few CMV-associated chains really do target CMV antigens.

This CDR3 is built from 13 residues. CDR1 MNHEY and CDR2 SVGAGI come from the germline V gene. V lost 5 bases and J lost 4, with 11 bases in between. This clone has more than one count but fewer than ten. Antigen: not known. The primer mix had 60 Vbeta and 13 Jbeta primers. The method was immunoSEQ multiplex PCR; TCRdb's version includes in-frame clones alone and lacks a portion of them. The sample gives under 60,000 clones, approximately 77% of which show up once; 3.3% is in the top ten. All donors participated as healthy donors of bone marrow. Sequenced sample: PBMCs. This chain links TRBV6-5 with TRBJ1-2; TRBD1 is a possible D gene (6 bases). This clonotype was obtained from a woman in her forties in good health and CMV-seropositive. The CDR3 here is CASSKDSRYGYTF. In DNA form, the CDR3 reads TGTGCCAGCAGTAAGGACAGTCGCTATGGCTACACCTTC.